This T cell receptor (beta chain) came from a study of graft-versus-host responses after intestinal transplantation. Using immunoSEQ multiplex PCR, the repertoire was profiled, and TCRdb retains in-frame clones only, with some absent. Of roughly 28,000 clones listed, roughly 87% are singletons. Concerning this clone itself: What it recognizes is unknown.

General observations from the study: Present in recipient marrow, GvH clones included some that appeared first in ileum or blood.

This receptor was identified in a human donor who received an intestinal transplant. The source material was unstimulated CD4+ T cells sorted from spleen or lymph node cells, sampled before intestinal transplant.

CDR3 amino acids: CASSPLQGEDQPQHF. CDR3 bases: TGTGCCAGCTCACCCCTTCAGGGGGAGGATCAGCCCCAGCATTTT. The V call is TRBV18, the J call TRBJ1-5, with 7 bases aligning to TRBD1. From germline, CDR1 is KGHSH and CDR2 LQKENI. V was clipped by 3 bases and J by 5 bases; unmatched bases: 7. There are 15 residues in the CDR3.